These 25 T cell receptor beta chains share one sample of origin, sequenced in a study of CD8+ T cells in alopecia areata (dated by TCRdb to the late 2010s). The library relied on the immunoSEQ multiplex PCR assay. RNA was extracted from all samples and reverse transcribed into cDNA as template for TCR sequencing. Sourced from immuneACCESS, this table was stored by TCRdb with only in-frame sequences that have V and J called. A share of the clones is absent; for the studies checked, an unresolved V gene accounts for under half, and the remainder has no known explanation. The sample data list roughly 7,400 clones, and roughly 67% of these were observed just once. The top ten clones comprise 10% to 15% of the sample. In the paper's terms, the time point label means: roughly 27 days on oral tofacitinib. The treatment or condition label, read with the paper, signifies: oral pan-JAK inhibitor, 5-10 mg twice daily. Lesional scalp punch biopsies and peripheral blood were obtained from alopecia areata patients.

The sequences come from skin, collected at week 4, from a patient treated with tofacitinib. These receptors were collected from a human donor with alopecia areata.

Turning to this clone: Other DNA sequences in the sample encode the same CDR3. The genes are TRBV4-2 and TRBJ2-7; D is undetermined. The V and J ends lost 0 bases and 4 bases respectively, with 4 bases between them. Germline V lookup: CDR1 LGHNA, CDR2 YNFKEQ. The CDR3 has 12 amino acids. CDR3 nucleotide sequence: TGTGCCAGCAGCCAAGATTCGTACGAGCAGTACTTC. Translating it yields CASSQDSYEQYF.

This chain uses TRBV5-4 with TRBJ1-2, with 8 bases matching TRBD1. Trimming cost V 4 bases and J 5 bases; bases outside gene matches: 4. The CDR3 runs to 13 residues. Per the germline V gene, CDR1 is SGHNT and CDR2 is YYREEE (reference sequence). The DNA of the CDR3 is TGTGCCAGCAGCCGGACAGGGAGTTATGGCTACACCTTC. Translating it yields CASSRTGSYGYTF. Based on the CDR3 plus reference TRBV5-4 and TRBJ1-2, the full variable domain is ETGVTQSPTHLIKTRGQQVTLRCSSQSGHNTVSWYQQALGQGPQFIFQYYREEENGRGNFPPRFSGLQFPNYSSELNVNALELDDSALYLCASSRTGSYGYTFGSGTRLTVV.

This chain uses TRBV15 with TRBJ1-2; no clear D. V was shortened by 0 bases and J by 7 bases, with 15 bases between the two germline ends. CDR1 and CDR2 from the germline V gene are LNHNV and YYDKDF (reference sequence). This CDR3 comprises 15 residues. CDR3 region: CATSRERWRVFGYTF. CDR3 sequence (DNA): TGTGCCACCAGCAGAGAGCGGTGGAGGGTCTTTGGCTACACCTTC.

In nucleotides, the CDR3 is TGTGCCAGTAGTTTCGTTAGAATCAGCAAAAACATTCAGTACTTC. Translation gives CASSFVRISKNIQYF. The chain uses TRBV19 and TRBJ2-4; D unclear. The CDR3 is made up of 15 amino acids. Germline CDR1 and CDR2: LNHDA and SQIVND (reference sequence). Trimming pared 5 bases from V and 3 bases from J, leaving 14 bases between.

This chain uses TRBV2 with TRBJ2-3; 7 bases are shared with TRBD2. The ends lost 4 bases at V and 2 bases at J; junction bases unmatched: 6. CDR3 length: 15 residues. Germline V gene sequence: CDR1 SNHLY, CDR2 FYNNEI. Here the CDR3 DNA reads TGTGCCAGCAGTGGCGCTAGCGGTTACACAGATACGCAGTATTTT. Its protein is CASSGASGYTDTQYF.

This clone was seen more than once but under ten times. The chain uses TRBV5-6 and TRBJ2-1, with D unclear. From germline, CDR1 is SGHDT and CDR2 YYEEEE. This CDR3 has 15 amino acids. The ends were cut back, 2 bases at V and 4 bases at J, with 13 bases in the middle. CDR3 sequence reads: CASSLPYTSYNEQFF. CDR3 DNA sequence: TGTGCCAGCAGCTTACCCTACACGTCTTACAATGAGCAGTTCTTC.

The rearrangement links TRBV13 to TRBJ2-7; no definite D call. The V end lost 0 bases, the J end lost 0 bases, and 6 bases lay between the germline ends. Germline CDR1 reads PRHDT; CDR2 reads FYEKMQ (reference sequence). The CDR3 is 14 amino acids. The CDR3 nucleotides read TGTGCCAGCAGCTTAGGGCAGTCCTCCTACGAGCAGTACTTC. Encoded protein: CASSLGQSSYEQYF.

This chain joins TRBV7-8 and TRBJ2-2, with TRBD1 as a possible D gene (5 bases). Germline loops: CDR1 SGHVS, CDR2 FQNEAQ. V gave up 7 bases and J gave up 1 base, with 16 bases separating them. The length of the CDR3 is 16 residues. This CDR3 reads CASIGIGALNTGELFF. The CDR3 DNA sequence: TGTGCCAGCATAGGAATAGGGGCATTGAACACCGGGGAGCTGTTTTTT.

The rearrangement joins TRBV7-8 to TRBJ1-4; D may be TRBD1 (5 bases). Trimming stripped 0 bases from V and 6 bases from J, with 14 bases between. Germline V gene data show CDR1 as SGHVS and CDR2 as FQNEAQ. This CDR3 is built from 16 residues. CDR3 sequence reads: CASSLAWAGLHEKLFF. CDR3 sequence (DNA): TGTGCCAGCAGCTTAGCGTGGGCAGGGTTGCATGAAAAACTGTTTTTT.

This clone showed up just once. The V call is TRBV5-4, the J call TRBJ1-3, with D unclear. V dropped 4 bases and J dropped 0 bases, with 20 bases sitting between them. CDR1 and CDR2 (germline): SGHNT, YYREEE (reference sequence). The length of the CDR3 is 18 residues. CDR3 sequence (DNA): TGTGCCAGCAGCATCCAACCTCCTTCAAGATTCTCTGGAAACACCATATATTTT. This codes for CASSIQPPSRFSGNTIYF.

The chain carries TRBV5-1 and TRBJ2-1; TRBD1 is a possible D gene (5 bases). The CDR3 spans 12 residues. Between the trimmed V and J ends, which lost 5 bases and 4 bases, there was a span of 7 bases. Germline CDR1 is SGHRS and CDR2 is YFSETQ. The CDR3 sequence: CASSDRYNEQFF. The CDR3, as DNA: TGCGCCAGCAGTGACAGATACAATGAGCAGTTCTTC. The whole variable domain, remainder taken from reference TRBV5-1 and TRBJ2-1, is KAGVTQTPRYLIKTRGQQVTLSCSPISGHRSVSWYQQTPGQGLQFLFEYFSETQRNKGNFPGRFSGRQFSNSRSEMNVSTLELGDSALYLCASSDRYNEQFFGPGTRLTVL.

The chain couples TRBV7-8 to TRBJ2-3; D not resolved. Germline V lookup: CDR1 SGHVS, CDR2 FQNEAQ. Trimming stripped 3 bases from V and 2 bases from J, with 12 bases between. The CDR3 has 15 amino acids. The CDR3: CASSLSGATTDTQYF. The DNA for the CDR3 is TGTGCCAGCAGCTTGTCAGGAGCGACCACAGATACGCAGTATTTT.

The genes are TRBV4-1 and TRBJ2-5; no reliable D call. The CDR3 is 14 amino acids. Trimming stripped 1 base from V and 1 base from J, with 7 bases between. The germline V gene has CDR1 MGHRA and CDR2 YSYEKL. The DNA of the CDR3 is TGCGCCAGCAGCCAAGGGGCAAGCCAAGAGACCCAGTACTTC. It is translated as CASSQGASQETQYF.

The chain has TRBV4-1 and TRBJ2-1; 9 bases match TRBD2. V gave up 1 base and J gave up 2 bases; unmatched junction bases: 0. This CDR3 has 15 residues. The germline V gene has CDR1 MGHRA and CDR2 YSYEKL. CDR3 nucleotide sequence: TGCGCCAGCAGCCAAGGACTAGCGGCCTACAATGAGCAGTTCTTC. Its translation is CASSQGLAAYNEQFF.

The chain combines TRBV19 with TRBJ1-3; 7 bases match TRBD1. The germline gives CDR1 LNHDA, CDR2 SQIVND (reference sequence). This CDR3 is built from 16 residues. V dropped 4 bases and J dropped 0; count of bases not matched to a gene: 6. The chain's CDR3 is CASSTGQTLSGNTIYF. CDR3 bases: TGTGCCAGTAGTACGGGACAGACCCTCTCTGGAAACACCATATATTTT.

The chain joins TRBV12-5 to TRBJ2-5; a weak D match, TRBD1 (5 bases). V gave up 5 bases and J gave up 5 bases, with 12 bases separating them. The CDR3 has 13 amino acids. The germline gives CDR1 LGHNT, CDR2 FRNRAP. DNA of the CDR3: TGTGCTAGTGGTCCCGGGTCAGGGGAGACCCAGTACTTC. It codes for CASGPGSGETQYF. Drawing the rest from reference TRBV12-5 and TRBJ2-5, the complete variable domain is DARVTQTPRHKVTEMGQEVTMRCQPILGHNTVFWYRQTMMQGLELLAYFRNRAPLDDSGMPKDRFSAEMPDATLATLKIQPSEPRDSAVYFCASGPGSGETQYFGPGTRLLVL.

This clone was found a few times. The V gene is TRBV4-1, the J gene TRBJ2-1; 9 bases fit TRBD2. V was clipped by 1 base and J by 8 bases; unmatched bases: 9. The CDR3 length is 16 residues. Germline V gene data show CDR1 as MGHRA and CDR2 as YSYEKL. CDR3 DNA: TGCGCCAGCAGCCAAGTAACGGCGGGAGGGCCGGATGAGCAGTTCTTC. Its translation is CASSQVTAGGPDEQFF.

The chain combines TRBV4-2 with TRBJ2-1; TRBD2 matches at 8 bases. The CDR3 has 16 residues. Trimming cost V 0 bases and J 6 bases; bases outside gene matches: 7. CDR1 is LGHNA, CDR2 YNFKEQ, per germline. In nucleotides, the CDR3 is TGTGCCAGCAGCCAAGAATTCGGGAGGGCTGGCAATGAGCAGTTCTTC. Translating gives CASSQEFGRAGNEQFF.

The chain couples TRBV7-6 to TRBJ2-5, with TRBD2 identical over 10 bases. This CDR3 has 15 residues. The V segment lost 4 bases and the J segment 6 bases; nucleotides outside the gene matches: 8. Germline assignment: CDR1 SGHVS and CDR2 FNYEAQ. CDR3 protein: CASSSSGGAVKTQYF. The CDR3 DNA is TGTGCCAGCAGCTCCAGCGGGGGGGCCGTGAAGACCCAGTACTTC. The full variable domain, its missing parts supplied by reference TRBV7-6 and TRBJ2-5, is GAGVSQSPRYKVTKRGQDVALRCDPISGHVSLYWYRQALGQGPEFLTYFNYEAQQDKSGLPNDRFSAERPEGSISTLTIQRTEQRDSAMYRCASSSSGGAVKTQYFGPGTRLLVL.

This chain uses TRBV6-4 with TRBJ2-3, with 7 positions matching TRBD1. The CDR3 extends over 14 amino acids. J lost 1 base, V lost 4 bases, and 2 bases had no gene match. Germline V gene sequence: CDR1 MRHNA, CDR2 SNTAGT. The CDR3 DNA reads TGTGCCAGCAGTGCTCAGGGGGGCACAGATACGCAGTATTTT. Protein product: CASSAQGGTDTQYF.

This chain uses TRBV5-8 with TRBJ2-1, with D unclear. The CDR3 sequence is 13 residues long. V was cut by 0 bases and J by 4 bases, with 5 bases left in between. The germline V gene has CDR1 SGHTS and CDR2 YDEGEE. The CDR3 is CASSLARYNEQFF. CDR3 DNA sequence: TGTGCCAGCAGCTTGGCGCGGTACAATGAGCAGTTCTTC. The full variable domain, in which reference TRBV5-8 and TRBJ2-1 provide the parts outside the CDR3, is EAGVTQSPTHLIKTRGQQATLRCSPISGHTSVYWYQQALGLGLQFLLWYDEGEERNRGNFPPRFSGRQFPNYSSELNVNALELEDSALYLCASSLARYNEQFFGPGTRLTVL.

The chain joins TRBV7-6 to TRBJ2-7; D unclear. The V and J ends lost 3 bases and 2 bases respectively, with 23 bases between them. Germline CDR1 SGHVS, CDR2 FNYEAQ. The CDR3 length is 18 residues. The CDR3 sequence is CASSFSRNDGSPTYEQYF. The CDR3, as DNA: TGTGCCAGCAGCTTCAGTCGCAACGACGGAAGCCCTACCTACGAGCAGTACTTC.

The V and J genes are TRBV5-5 and TRBJ2-7; the match to TRBD1 covers 7 bases. The CDR3 consists of 13 residues. Losses at the gene ends were 4 bases for V and 5 bases for J; bases not matched to a gene: 6. CDR1 is SGHKS, CDR2 YYEKEE, per germline (reference sequence). The DNA for the CDR3 is TGTGCCAGCAGCCTTGGGACAGCCCACGAGCAGTACTTC. Protein sequence: CASSLGTAHEQYF.

The chain carries TRBV19 and TRBJ1-5; tentatively, D is TRBD1 (6 bases). Trimming shortened V by 7 bases and J by 6 bases, and 13 bases separated the two germline ends. CDR3 length: 13 residues. Germline V gene sequence: CDR1 LNHDA, CDR2 SQIVND (reference sequence). In DNA, the CDR3 is TGTGCCAGTACGAAACAGGGCGTTCAGCCCCAGCATTTT. This codes for CASTKQGVQPQHF.

The rearrangement links TRBV5-6 to TRBJ2-3, with D maybe TRBD2 (6 bases). Trimming pared 1 base from V and 0 bases from J, leaving 9 bases between. This CDR3 comprises 15 residues. CDR1 is SGHDT, CDR2 YYEEEE, per germline. The CDR3 nucleotides are TGTGCCAGCAGCTTGAATGGGGGGAGCACAGATACGCAGTATTTT. This codes for CASSLNGGSTDTQYF.